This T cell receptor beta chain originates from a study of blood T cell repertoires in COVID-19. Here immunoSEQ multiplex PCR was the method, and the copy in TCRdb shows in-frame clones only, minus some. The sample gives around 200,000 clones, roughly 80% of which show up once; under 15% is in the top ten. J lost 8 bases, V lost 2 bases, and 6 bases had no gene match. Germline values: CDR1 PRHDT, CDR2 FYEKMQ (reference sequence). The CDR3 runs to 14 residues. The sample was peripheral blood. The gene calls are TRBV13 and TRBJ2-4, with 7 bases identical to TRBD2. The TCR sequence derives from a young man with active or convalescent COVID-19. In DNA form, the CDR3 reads TGTGCCAGCAGCTTACCGACTAGCAAGCACATTCAGTACTTC. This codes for CASSLPTSKHIQYF.